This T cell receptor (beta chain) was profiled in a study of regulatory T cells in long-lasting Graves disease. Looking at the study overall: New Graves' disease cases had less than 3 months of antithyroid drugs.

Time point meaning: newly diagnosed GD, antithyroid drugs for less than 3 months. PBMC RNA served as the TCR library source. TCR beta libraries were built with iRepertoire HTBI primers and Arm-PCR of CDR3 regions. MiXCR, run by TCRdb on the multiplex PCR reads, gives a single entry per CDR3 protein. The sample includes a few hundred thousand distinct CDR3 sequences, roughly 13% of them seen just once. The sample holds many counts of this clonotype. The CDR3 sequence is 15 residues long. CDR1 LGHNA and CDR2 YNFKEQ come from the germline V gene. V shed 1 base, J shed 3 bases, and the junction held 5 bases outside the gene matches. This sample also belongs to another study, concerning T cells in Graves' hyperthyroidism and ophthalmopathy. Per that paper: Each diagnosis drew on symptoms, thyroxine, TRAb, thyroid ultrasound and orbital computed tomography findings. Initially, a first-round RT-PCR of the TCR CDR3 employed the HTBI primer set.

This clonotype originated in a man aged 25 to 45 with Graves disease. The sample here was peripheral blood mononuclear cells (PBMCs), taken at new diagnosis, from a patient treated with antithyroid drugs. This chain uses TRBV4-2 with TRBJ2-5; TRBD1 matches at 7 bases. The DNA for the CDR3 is TGTGCCAGCAGCCAAGCATCCGACAGGGAAGAGACCCAGTACTTC. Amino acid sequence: CASSQASDREETQYF.